This T cell receptor beta chain was identified in a study of T cells in Graves' hyperthyroidism and ophthalmopathy. General observations from the study: Ophthalmopathy stood apart from stable hyperthyroidism in a 13 V-J model. Blood also held most thyroid clonotypes expanded beyond 0.001.

Regions amplified from RNA transcripts were the TCR beta CDR3 regions. The study used the HTBI primer set for a first-round RT-PCR of the TCR CDR3. TCRdb re-analysed the multiplex PCR reads in MiXCR, keeping a single row per CDR3 protein. The top ten hold roughly 15% of the sample, which has about 530,000 distinct CDR3 sequences, roughly 15% seen once. The germline V gene has CDR1 DFQATT and CDR2 SNEGSKA (reference sequence). There are 15 residues in the CDR3. With 3 bases clipped from V and 1 base from J, the junction kept 8 bases outside the gene matches. This clonotype has only a few counts. The antigen is unknown. Lactation, pregnancy, other autoimmune disease or uncontrolled infection led to exclusion of patients.

The rearrangement joins TRBV20-1 to TRBJ2-5; 7 bases agree with TRBD1. Sequencing input: blood. This receptor was obtained from a woman aged 18-35 years with Graves' ophthalmopathy. CDR3 loop: CSARVGWDSQETQYF. The CDR3 coding sequence is TGCAGTGCTAGGGTTGGATGGGACAGCCAAGAGACCCAGTACTTC.